This TCR beta chain was sequenced during a study of OX40 agonist ivuxolimab in advanced cancers. TCRdb keeps only in-frame clones here, not all; method: immunoSEQ multiplex PCR. The table includes tens of thousands of clones, about nine tenths detected once. CDR1 and CDR2 from the germline V gene are SGHRS and YFSETQ. V trimming: 4 bases; J trimming: 5 bases; junction bases outside the gene matches: 5. There are 15 residues in the CDR3. V is TRBV5-1 and J is TRBJ2-7, with 14 bases matching TRBD2. The sequencing here drew on CD4+ or CD8+ T cells sorted from blood, taken in a trial of the OX40 agonist ivuxolimab. The receptor was derived from an adult with an advanced solid tumor such as melanoma, head and neck, liver or kidney cancer. CDR3 residues: CASSPGLAGAHEQYF. DNA of the CDR3: TGCGCCAGCAGCCCGGGACTAGCGGGAGCCCACGAGCAGTACTTC.